This TCR beta chain was identified during a study of blood T cell repertoires in COVID-19. For the study at large: The origin of the acute and convalescent COVID-19 samples was the United States, Italy and Spain. In each case, the material was cDNA or gDNA derived from T cells, B-cell-depleted T cells, or PBMCs.

The CDR3 extends over 13 amino acids. Trimming shortened V by 5 bases and J by 9 bases, and 16 bases separated the two germline ends. Original data processing: Using reference gene primer amplification, nucleated cell counts were estimated. TCRdb's table, derived via immunoSEQ multiplex PCR, lists solely in-frame clones and lacks some. That table gives V, J and clone size, and the DNA gave D and trimming. This repertoire shows more than 110,000 clones, around 80% found once; its top ten account for roughly 10%. The clonotype originates from an elderly woman in a cohort sampled during active or convalescent COVID-19. Sequenced material: peripheral blood. The chain is built from TRBV12-3 or TRBV12-4 and TRBJ1-1; D is perhaps TRBD1 (6 bases). This CDR3 is CASSGRAGGKAFF. The CDR3 coding sequence is TGTGCCAGCAGTGGGCGCGCGGGGGGCAAAGCTTTCTTT.